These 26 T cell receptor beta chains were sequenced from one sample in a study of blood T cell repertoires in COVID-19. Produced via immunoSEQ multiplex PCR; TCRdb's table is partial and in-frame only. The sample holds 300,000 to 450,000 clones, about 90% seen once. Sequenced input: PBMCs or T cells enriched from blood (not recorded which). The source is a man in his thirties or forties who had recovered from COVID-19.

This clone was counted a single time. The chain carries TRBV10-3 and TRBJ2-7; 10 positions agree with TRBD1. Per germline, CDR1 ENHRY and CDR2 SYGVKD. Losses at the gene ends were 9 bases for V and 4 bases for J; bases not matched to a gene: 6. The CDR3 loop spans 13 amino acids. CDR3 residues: CAIVPGQGYEQYF. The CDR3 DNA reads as TGTGCCATTGTCCCGGGACAGGGGTACGAGCAGTACTTC.

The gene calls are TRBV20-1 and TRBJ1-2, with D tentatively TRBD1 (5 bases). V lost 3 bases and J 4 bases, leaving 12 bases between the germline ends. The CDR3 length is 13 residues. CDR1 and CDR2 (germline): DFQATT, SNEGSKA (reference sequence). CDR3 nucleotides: TGCAGTGCTAGTGTTGGGGGGGGCTATGGCTACACCTTC. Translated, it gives CSASVGGGYGYTF.

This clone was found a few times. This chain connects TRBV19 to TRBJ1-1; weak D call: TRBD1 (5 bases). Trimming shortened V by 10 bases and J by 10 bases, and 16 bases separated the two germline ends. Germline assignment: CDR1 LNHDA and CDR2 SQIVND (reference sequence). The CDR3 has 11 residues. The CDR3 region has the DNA TGTGCCACACTCTCAACAGGAGCAGCTTTCTTT. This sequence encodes CATLSTGAAFF.

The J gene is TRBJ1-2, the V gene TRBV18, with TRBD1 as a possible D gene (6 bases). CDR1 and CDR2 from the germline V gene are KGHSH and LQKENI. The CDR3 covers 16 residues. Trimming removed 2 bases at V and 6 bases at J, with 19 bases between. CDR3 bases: TGTGCCAGCTCACCATGGCCGGGACAAGAGGCGAATGGCTACACCTTC. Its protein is CASSPWPGQEANGYTF.

The chain's CDR3 is CAWSGRGEQYF. The CDR3 bases are TGTGCCTGGAGTGGTAGGGGCGAGCAGTACTTC. The chain couples TRBV30 to TRBJ2-7; the D gene is possibly TRBD1 (5 bases). Trimming pared 1 base from V and 6 bases from J, leaving 7 bases between. Germline CDR1 and CDR2: GTSNPN and SVGIG (reference sequence). This CDR3 is 11 amino acids long.

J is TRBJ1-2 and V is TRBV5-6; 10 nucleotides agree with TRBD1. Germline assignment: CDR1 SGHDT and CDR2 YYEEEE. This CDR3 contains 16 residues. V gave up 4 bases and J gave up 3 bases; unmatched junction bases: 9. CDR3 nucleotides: TGTGCCAGCAGCGATAGACAGGGGGCGGGGTACTATGGCTACACCTTC. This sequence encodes CASSDRQGAGYYGYTF. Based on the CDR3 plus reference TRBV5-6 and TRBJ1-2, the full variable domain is DAGVTQSPTHLIKTRGQQVTLRCSPKSGHDTVSWYQQALGQGPQFIFQYYEEEERQRGNFPDRFSGHQFPNYSSELNVNALLLGDSALYLCASSDRQGAGYYGYTFGSGTRLTVV.

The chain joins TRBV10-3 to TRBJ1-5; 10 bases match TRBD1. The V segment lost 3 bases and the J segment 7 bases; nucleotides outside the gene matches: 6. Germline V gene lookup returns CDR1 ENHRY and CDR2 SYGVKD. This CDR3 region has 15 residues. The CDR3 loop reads CAISDSTGGAQPQHF. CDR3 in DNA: TGTGCCATCAGTGATTCGACAGGGGGCGCGCAGCCCCAGCATTTT.

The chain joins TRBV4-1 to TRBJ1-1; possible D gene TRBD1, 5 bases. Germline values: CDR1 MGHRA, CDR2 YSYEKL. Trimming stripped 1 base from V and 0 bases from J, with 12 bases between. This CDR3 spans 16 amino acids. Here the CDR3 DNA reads TGCGCCAGCAGCCAAGGACTGGGACTTCTGAACACTGAAGCTTTCTTT. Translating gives CASSQGLGLLNTEAFF.

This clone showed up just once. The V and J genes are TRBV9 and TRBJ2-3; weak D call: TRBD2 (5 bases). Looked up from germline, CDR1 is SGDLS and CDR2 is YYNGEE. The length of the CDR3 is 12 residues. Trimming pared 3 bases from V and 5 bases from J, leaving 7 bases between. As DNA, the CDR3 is TGTGCCAGCAGCGGTAGCGTAGATACGCAGTATTTT. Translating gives CASSGSVDTQYF.

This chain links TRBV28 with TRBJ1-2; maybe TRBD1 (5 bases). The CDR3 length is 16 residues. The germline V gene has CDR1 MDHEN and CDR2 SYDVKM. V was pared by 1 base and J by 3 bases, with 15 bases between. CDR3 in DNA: TGTGCCAGCAGTTTATTGGCCGCGGGGGGTCACTATGGCTACACCTTC. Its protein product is CASSLLAAGGHYGYTF.

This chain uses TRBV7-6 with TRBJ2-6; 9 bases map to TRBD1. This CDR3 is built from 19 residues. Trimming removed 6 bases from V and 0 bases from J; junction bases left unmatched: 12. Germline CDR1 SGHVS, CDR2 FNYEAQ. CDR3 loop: CASSWPAGQGVSGANVLTF. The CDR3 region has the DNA TGTGCCAGCAGTTGGCCCGCGGGACAGGGAGTCTCTGGGGCCAACGTCCTGACTTTC.

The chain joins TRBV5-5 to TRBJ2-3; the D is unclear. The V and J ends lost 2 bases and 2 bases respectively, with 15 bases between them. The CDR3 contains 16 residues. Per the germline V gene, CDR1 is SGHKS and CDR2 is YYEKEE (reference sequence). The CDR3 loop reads CASSFELLYLTDTQYF. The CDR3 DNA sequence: TGTGCCAGCAGCTTTGAGCTACTATACCTCACAGATACGCAGTATTTT.

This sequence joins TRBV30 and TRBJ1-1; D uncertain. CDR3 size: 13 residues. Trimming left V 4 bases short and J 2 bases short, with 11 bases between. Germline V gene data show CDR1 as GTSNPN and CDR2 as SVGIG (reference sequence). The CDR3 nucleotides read TGTGCCTGGATTCGGGGTGGCAACACTGAAGCTTTCTTT. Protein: CAWIRGGNTEAFF.

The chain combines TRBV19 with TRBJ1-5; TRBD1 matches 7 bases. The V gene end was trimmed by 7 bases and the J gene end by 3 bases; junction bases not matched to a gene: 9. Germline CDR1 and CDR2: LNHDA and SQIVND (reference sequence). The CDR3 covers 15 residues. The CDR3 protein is CASKGTAYDNQPQHF. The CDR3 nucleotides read TGTGCCAGTAAGGGGACAGCCTACGACAATCAGCCCCAGCATTTT.

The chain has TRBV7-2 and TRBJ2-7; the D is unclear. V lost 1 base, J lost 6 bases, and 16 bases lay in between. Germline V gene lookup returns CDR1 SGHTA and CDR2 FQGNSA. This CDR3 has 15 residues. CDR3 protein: CASSLGRVSQREQYF. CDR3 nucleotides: TGTGCCAGCAGCTTAGGCCGGGTCTCCCAGCGCGAGCAGTACTTC.

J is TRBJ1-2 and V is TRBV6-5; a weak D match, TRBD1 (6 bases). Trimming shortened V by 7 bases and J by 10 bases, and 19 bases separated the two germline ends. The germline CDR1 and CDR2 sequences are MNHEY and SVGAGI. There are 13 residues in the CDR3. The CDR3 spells CASIVQGKVDYTF. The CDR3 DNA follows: TGTGCCAGCATCGTACAGGGTAAAGTTGACTACACCTTC.

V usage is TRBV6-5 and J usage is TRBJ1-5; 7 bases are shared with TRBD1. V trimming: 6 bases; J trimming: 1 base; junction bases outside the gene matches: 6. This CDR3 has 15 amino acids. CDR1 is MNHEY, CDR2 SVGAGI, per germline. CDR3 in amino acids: CASSRQGGSNQPQHF. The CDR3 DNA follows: TGTGCCAGCAGCCGACAGGGCGGGAGCAATCAGCCCCAGCATTTT.

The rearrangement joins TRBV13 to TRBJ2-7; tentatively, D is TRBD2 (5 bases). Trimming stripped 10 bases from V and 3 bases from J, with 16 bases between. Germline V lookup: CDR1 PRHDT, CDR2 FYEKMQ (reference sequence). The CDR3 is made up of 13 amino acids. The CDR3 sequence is CATRRTAVYEQYF. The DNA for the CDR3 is TGTGCCACTAGACGGACTGCCGTCTACGAGCAGTACTTC.

CDR3 sequence: CASSPGTGVTNEKLFF. CDR3 nucleotides: TGTGCCAGCAGCCCCGGGACAGGGGTCACTAATGAAAAACTGTTTTTT. V is TRBV7-9 and J is TRBJ1-4; 10 bases agree with TRBD1. V shed 5 bases and J 2 bases; nucleotides not matched to a gene: 5. Germline V gene sequence: CDR1 SEHNR, CDR2 FQNEAQ (reference sequence). The CDR3 contains 16 residues.

The chain's CDR3 is CASSPEERGQPQHF. CDR3 DNA sequence: TGTGCCAGCAGTCCTGAGGAACGAGGTCAGCCCCAGCATTTT. This chain links TRBV6-5 with TRBJ1-5; D gene uncertain. The CDR3 runs to 14 residues. V dropped 5 bases and J dropped 6 bases, with 14 bases sitting between them. Germline values: CDR1 MNHEY, CDR2 SVGAGI.

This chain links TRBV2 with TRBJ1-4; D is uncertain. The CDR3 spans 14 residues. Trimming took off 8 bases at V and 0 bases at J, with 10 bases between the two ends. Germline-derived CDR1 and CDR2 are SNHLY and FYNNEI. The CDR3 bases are TGTGCCAGCGAACAACCGACAACTAATGAAAAACTGTTTTTT. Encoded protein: CASEQPTTNEKLFF. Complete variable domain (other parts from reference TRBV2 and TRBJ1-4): EPEVTQTPSHQVTQMGQEVILRCVPISNHLYFYWYRQILGQKVEFLVSFYNNEISEKSEIFDDQFSVERPDGSNFTLKIRSTKLEDSAMYFCASEQPTTNEKLFFGSGTQLSVL.

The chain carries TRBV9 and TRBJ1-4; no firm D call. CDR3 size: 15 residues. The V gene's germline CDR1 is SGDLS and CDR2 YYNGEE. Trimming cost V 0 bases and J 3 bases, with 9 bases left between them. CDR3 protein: CASSVDGVANEKLFF. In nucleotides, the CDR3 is TGTGCCAGCAGCGTAGACGGGGTGGCTAATGAAAAACTGTTTTTT. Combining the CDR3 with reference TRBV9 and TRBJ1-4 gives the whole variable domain DSGVTQTPKHLITATGQRVTLRCSPRSGDLSVYWYQQSLDQGLQFLIQYYNGEERAKGNILERFSAQQFPDLHSELNLSSLELGDSALYFCASSVDGVANEKLFFGSGTQLSVL.

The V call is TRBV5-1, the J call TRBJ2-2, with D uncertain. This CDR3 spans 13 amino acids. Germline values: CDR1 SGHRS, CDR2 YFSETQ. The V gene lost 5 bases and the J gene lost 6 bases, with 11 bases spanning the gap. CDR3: CASRQTSSGELFF. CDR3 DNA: TGCGCCAGCAGACAGACGAGTTCCGGGGAGCTGTTTTTT.

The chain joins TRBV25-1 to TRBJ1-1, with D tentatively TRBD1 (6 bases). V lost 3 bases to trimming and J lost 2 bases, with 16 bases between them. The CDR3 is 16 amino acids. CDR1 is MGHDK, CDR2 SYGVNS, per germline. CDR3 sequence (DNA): TGTGCCAGCAGTGATACCAAACAGGGAAAAAACACTGAAGCTTTCTTT. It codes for CASSDTKQGKNTEAFF.

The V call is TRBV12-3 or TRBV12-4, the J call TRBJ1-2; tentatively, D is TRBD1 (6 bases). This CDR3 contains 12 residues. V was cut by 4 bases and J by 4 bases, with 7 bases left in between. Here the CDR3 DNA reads TGTGCCAGCAGTTACAGGGTCTATGGCTACACCTTC. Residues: CASSYRVYGYTF.

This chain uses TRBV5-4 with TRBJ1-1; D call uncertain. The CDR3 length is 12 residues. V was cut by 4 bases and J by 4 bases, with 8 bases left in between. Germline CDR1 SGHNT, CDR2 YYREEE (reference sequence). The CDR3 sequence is CASSPAGTEAFF. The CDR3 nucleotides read TGTGCCAGCAGCCCCGCAGGCACTGAAGCTTTCTTT. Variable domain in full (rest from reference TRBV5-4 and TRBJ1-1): ETGVTQSPTHLIKTRGQQVTLRCSSQSGHNTVSWYQQALGQGPQFIFQYYREEENGRGNFPPRFSGLQFPNYSSELNVNALELDDSALYLCASSPAGTEAFFGQGTRLTVV.